These 5 T cell receptor beta chains were all obtained from the same sample, sequenced in a study of CDR3 diversity in severe acne. TCRdb redid the calling of the PCR reads with MiXCR, one entry per CDR3 protein. The data contain about 76,000 distinct CDR3 sequences, under 65% of them singletons. Source material: blood. These receptors came from a male donor in good health, without acne.

The chain combines TRBV15 with TRBJ1-2; D may be TRBD1 (5 bases). Germline V gene data show CDR1 as LNHNV and CDR2 as YYDKDF (reference sequence). The CDR3 is 15 residues long. Trimming took off 0 bases at V and 5 bases at J, with 13 bases between the two ends. The CDR3 sequence is CATSRDLGGGYGYTF. The CDR3 DNA sequence: TGTGCCACCAGCAGAGATTTGGGGGGAGGATATGGCTACACCTTC.

J is TRBJ2-5 and V is TRBV9, with TRBD1 identical over 8 bases. Germline values: CDR1 SGDLS, CDR2 YYNGEE. The CDR3 contains 14 residues. Losses at the gene ends were 3 bases for V and 4 bases for J; bases not matched to a gene: 5. The CDR3 reads CASSADRGRETQYF. The CDR3 DNA reads as TGTGCCAGCAGCGCCGACAGGGGACGAGAGACCCAGTACTTC.

This clonotype was observed at least ten times. V gene TRBV6-5 combines with J gene TRBJ2-7; 8 bases fit TRBD1. Germline CDR1 reads MNHEY; CDR2 reads SVGAGI. The trim removed 4 bases at V and 6 bases at J, leaving 32 bases unmatched. The CDR3 sequence is 22 residues long. The CDR3 spells CASSLLAFACLDREGWAGEQYF. CDR3 sequence (DNA): TGTGCCAGCAGTTTACTCGCTTTCGCTTGTTTGGACAGGGAAGGATGGGCTGGCGAGCAGTACTTC.

The chain recombines TRBV20-1 with TRBJ2-7, with no clear D. This CDR3 region has 11 residues. In germline, CDR1 is DFQATT, CDR2 SNEGSKA (reference sequence). In nucleotides, the CDR3 is TGCAGAGGAGCGCTAGGCAGCGAGCAGTACTTC. The encoded protein is CRGALGSEQYF.

This chain links TRBV4-1 with TRBJ2-2; 12 positions match TRBD2. Unmatched junction bases numbered 19, after V lost 3 bases and J lost 5 bases. This CDR3 is 21 amino acids long. The germline V gene has CDR1 MGHRA and CDR2 YSYEKL. The chain's CDR3 is CASSQAGAGLAGRARTGELFF. The CDR3 bases are TGCGCCAGCAGCCAGGCAGGAGCGGGACTAGCGGGCCGGGCGAGGACCGGGGAGCTGTTTTTT.